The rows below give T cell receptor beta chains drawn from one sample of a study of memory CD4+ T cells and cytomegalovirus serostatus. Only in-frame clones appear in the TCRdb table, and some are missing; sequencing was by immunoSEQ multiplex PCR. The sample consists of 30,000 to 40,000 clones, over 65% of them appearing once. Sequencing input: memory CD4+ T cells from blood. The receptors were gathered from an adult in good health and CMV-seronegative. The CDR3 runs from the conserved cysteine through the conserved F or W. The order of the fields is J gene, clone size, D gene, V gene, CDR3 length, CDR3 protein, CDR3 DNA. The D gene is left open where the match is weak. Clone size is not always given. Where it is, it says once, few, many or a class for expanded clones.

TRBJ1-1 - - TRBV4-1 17 CASSQLLRGRSGFEAFF TGCGCCAGCAGCCAACTATTGAGGGGGAGGTCTGGATTTGAAGCTTTCTTT
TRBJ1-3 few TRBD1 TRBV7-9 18 CASSETGIPFSSGNTIYF TGTGCCAGCTCGGAGACAGGGATCCCCTTTTCCTCTGGAAACACCATATATTTT
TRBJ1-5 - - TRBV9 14 CASSEDSHNQPQHF TGTGCCAGCAGCGAGGACAGCCACAATCAGCCCCAGCATTTT
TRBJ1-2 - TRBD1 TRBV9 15 CASSAGQGEVYGYTF TGTGCCAGCAGCGCGGGACAGGGGGAGGTTTATGGCTACACCTTC
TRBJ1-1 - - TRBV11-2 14 CASTEFLGDTEAFF TGTGCCAGCACGGAATTCTTGGGGGACACTGAAGCTTTCTTT
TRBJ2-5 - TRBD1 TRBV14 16 CASSRRGTGGGETQYF TGTGCCAGCAGCCGACGGGGGACAGGGGGAGGAGAGACCCAGTACTTC
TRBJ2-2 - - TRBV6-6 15 CASSYAGLNTGELFF TGTGCCAGCAGTTACGCAGGGCTGAACACCGGGGAGCTGTTTTTT
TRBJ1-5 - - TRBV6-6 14 CASSYSRRAQPQHF TGTGCCAGCAGTTACTCGAGGAGGGCTCAGCCCCAGCATTTT
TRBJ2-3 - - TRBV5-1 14 CASSLGSATDTQYF TGCGCCAGCAGCTTGGGGTCTGCCACAGATACGCAGTATTTT
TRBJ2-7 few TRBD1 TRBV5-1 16 CASSLDTGQGANEQYF TGCGCCAGCAGCTTGGATACGGGACAGGGGGCCAACGAGCAGTACTTC
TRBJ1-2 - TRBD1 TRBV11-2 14 CASSPRQGTYGYTF TGTGCCAGCAGCCCCCGACAGGGAACCTATGGCTACACCTTC